A selection of T cell receptor beta chains follows, all from one sample in a study of radiotherapy plus CTLA-4 blockade in lung cancer. Using immunoSEQ multiplex PCR, the repertoire was profiled, and TCRdb retains in-frame clones only, with some absent. The sample has 35,000 to 50,000 clones, 73% seen once. The specimen comprised peripheral blood, sampled from a patient treated with radiotherapy plus ipilimumab. These receptors were collected from a human donor with non-small cell lung cancer who had a complete response to radiotherapy plus ipilimumab. Each CDR3 is given with its conserved first and last residue. Each record gives: CDR3 DNA, CDR3 protein, J gene, V gene, D gene, clone size. The D gene is left open where the match is weak. For some rows the clone size is stated as once, few or many, or as a class when expanded; others skip it.

CDR3nt: TGCGCCAGCAGCTTGGTAGGAGGTAACGGTAACTATGGCTACACCTTC
CDR3aa: CASSLVGGNGNYGYTF
j_gene: TRBJ1-2
v_gene: TRBV5-1
d_gene: -
abundance: -

CDR3nt: TGTGCCAGCAGAGGTACAAGGGGTCTAAACTATGGCTACACCTTC
CDR3aa: CASRGTRGLNYGYTF
j_gene: TRBJ1-2
v_gene: TRBV7-2
d_gene: -
abundance: -

CDR3nt: TGTGCCAGCAGTGCCCAACGAACCGACAGGGCGTATGGCTACACCTTC
CDR3aa: CASSAQRTDRAYGYTF
j_gene: TRBJ1-2
v_gene: TRBV2
d_gene: TRBD1
abundance: once

CDR3nt: TGTGCCAGCAGCTTAGTGGTGTCTAGCGGGATCATCCACGAGCAGTACTTC
CDR3aa: CASSLVVSSGIIHEQYF
j_gene: TRBJ2-7
v_gene: TRBV7-9
d_gene: TRBD2
abundance: few

CDR3nt: TGTGCCAGCTCAAAGAGCGGGACCTACAATGAGCAGTTCTTC
CDR3aa: CASSKSGTYNEQFF
j_gene: TRBJ2-1
v_gene: TRBV2
d_gene: TRBD2
abundance: -

CDR3nt: TGTGCCAGCAGCGCAGGTTCGGAAAAACTGTTTTTT
CDR3aa: CASSAGSEKLFF
j_gene: TRBJ1-4
v_gene: TRBV7-6
d_gene: -
abundance: -

CDR3nt: TGTGCCAGCAGTGAAGGACAGGGGAAGGACTATGGCTACACCTTC
CDR3aa: CASSEGQGKDYGYTF
j_gene: TRBJ1-2
v_gene: TRBV6-1
d_gene: TRBD1
abundance: few

CDR3nt: -
CDR3aa: CASSFGPGYTEAFF
j_gene: TRBJ1-1
v_gene: TRBV7-2
d_gene: -
abundance: -

CDR3nt: TGTGCCAGCAGCTTAGGACAGTCAGCAGAGACCCAGTACTTC
CDR3aa: CASSLGQSAETQYF
j_gene: TRBJ2-5
v_gene: TRBV7-2
d_gene: -
abundance: -

CDR3nt: TGTGCCAGCAGCACCCAGGGGAACACTGAAGCTTTCTTT
CDR3aa: CASSTQGNTEAFF
j_gene: TRBJ1-1
v_gene: TRBV7-9
d_gene: -
abundance: -

CDR3nt: TGTGCTAGTGGTTTGGTAGAGATCTATGGCTACACCTTC
CDR3aa: CASGLVEIYGYTF
j_gene: TRBJ1-2
v_gene: TRBV12-5
d_gene: -
abundance: large

CDR3nt: TGTGCCAGCAGTACCCGGACAGGGGTACTCTACGAGCAGTACTTC
CDR3aa: CASSTRTGVLYEQYF
j_gene: TRBJ2-7
v_gene: TRBV27
d_gene: TRBD1
abundance: -

CDR3nt: TGTGCCAGCAGCTCCGGATGGGGCAGGGAGGGGGCTGAAGCTTTCTTT
CDR3aa: CASSSGWGREGAEAFF
j_gene: TRBJ1-1
v_gene: TRBV7-9
d_gene: -
abundance: -

CDR3nt: TGTGCCAGCTCAGCTACAGGGGATACTGAAGCTTTCTTT
CDR3aa: CASSATGDTEAFF
j_gene: TRBJ1-1
v_gene: TRBV18
d_gene: TRBD1
abundance: -

CDR3nt: TGTGCCAGCACTCCCATTGTGTCTGGGACAGAATTTGGGGTGAACACTGAAGCTTTCTTT
CDR3aa: CASTPIVSGTEFGVNTEAFF
j_gene: TRBJ1-1
v_gene: TRBV28
d_gene: TRBD1
abundance: -

CDR3nt: TGTGCCAGCAGTTTAACAGCTAGCGGGAGTTGGGATACGCAGTATTTT
CDR3aa: CASSLTASGSWDTQYF
j_gene: TRBJ2-3
v_gene: TRBV27
d_gene: TRBD2
abundance: -

CDR3nt: TGTGCCAGCAGCTATCGTGGGGGGACAGGGGCCTACGAGCAGTACTTC
CDR3aa: CASSYRGGTGAYEQYF
j_gene: TRBJ2-7
v_gene: TRBV7-3
d_gene: TRBD1
abundance: -

CDR3nt: TGTGCCAGTAGTATAGGCCGGACAATTACCGGGGAGCTGTTTTTT
CDR3aa: CASSIGRTITGELFF
j_gene: TRBJ2-2
v_gene: TRBV19
d_gene: -
abundance: few

CDR3nt: TGTGCCAGCTCAACAAACAGAAACACTGAAGCTTTCTTT
CDR3aa: CASSTNRNTEAFF
j_gene: TRBJ1-1
v_gene: TRBV18
d_gene: -
abundance: -

CDR3nt: TGTGCCAGCAGCCCAACCGGGACTAGAGGCACAGATACGCAGTATTTT
CDR3aa: CASSPTGTRGTDTQYF
j_gene: TRBJ2-3
v_gene: TRBV4-2
d_gene: TRBD2
abundance: -

CDR3nt: TGTGCCAGCAGGGACGGGGACAGGGGGCGAATCACAACTAATGAAAAACTGTTTTTT
CDR3aa: CASRDGDRGRITTNEKLFF
j_gene: TRBJ1-4
v_gene: TRBV2
d_gene: TRBD1
abundance: -

CDR3nt: TGTGCCAGTAGTATGCATCCTTCCGGTACCTTCTCCTACGAGCAGTACTTC
CDR3aa: CASSMHPSGTFSYEQYF
j_gene: TRBJ2-7
v_gene: TRBV19
d_gene: -
abundance: -

CDR3nt: TGTGCCACCAGCAGAGACGGGAACTATGGCTACACCTTC
CDR3aa: CATSRDGNYGYTF
j_gene: TRBJ1-2
v_gene: TRBV15
d_gene: -
abundance: -

CDR3nt: TGTGCCAGCAGCGCCGACAGTGGAGTGAGGGAGCAGTACTTC
CDR3aa: CASSADSGVREQYF
j_gene: TRBJ2-7
v_gene: TRBV9
d_gene: -
abundance: -

CDR3nt: TGTGCCAGCAGCTTAGTAGGGGGGGGCGGTGGTGAAAAACTGTTTTTT
CDR3aa: CASSLVGGGGGEKLFF
j_gene: TRBJ1-4
v_gene: TRBV7-2
d_gene: -
abundance: medium-sized

CDR3nt: TGTGCCAGCAGCCGGAGACAGCGCCCTACCGTAAACACCATATATTTT
CDR3aa: CASSRRQRPTVNTIYF
j_gene: TRBJ1-3
v_gene: TRBV6-6
d_gene: -
abundance: -

CDR3nt: TGCGCCAGCAGCCAAGTGTACAGGGGGAGCGTAAATGAGCAGTTCTTC
CDR3aa: CASSQVYRGSVNEQFF
j_gene: TRBJ2-1
v_gene: TRBV4-3
d_gene: TRBD1
abundance: -

CDR3nt: TGTGCCAGCCTTGGGTATATCACAGGTAATCAGCCCCAGCATTTT
CDR3aa: CASLGYITGNQPQHF
j_gene: TRBJ1-5
v_gene: TRBV6-1
d_gene: -
abundance: once

CDR3nt: TGTGCCAGTACCGCCACCAGGGCTAGCGGTCACAATGAGCAGTTCTTC
CDR3aa: CASTATRASGHNEQFF
j_gene: TRBJ2-1
v_gene: TRBV19
d_gene: TRBD2
abundance: -

CDR3nt: TGCAGCGTTAAGGACAGAGTTGAGACCCAGTACTTC
CDR3aa: CSVKDRVETQYF
j_gene: TRBJ2-5
v_gene: TRBV29-1
d_gene: -
abundance: -

CDR3nt: TGTGCCAGTAGTATCCGGACAGATAACAACATTCAGTACTTC
CDR3aa: CASSIRTDNNIQYF
j_gene: TRBJ2-4
v_gene: TRBV19
d_gene: -
abundance: -

CDR3nt: TGTGCCAGCAGCTTGGTGGAGGGGGCGCTTTCTGAAGCTTTCTTT
CDR3aa: CASSLVEGALSEAFF
j_gene: TRBJ1-1
v_gene: TRBV5-4
d_gene: TRBD1
abundance: -

CDR3nt: TGTGCCAGCTCAGCACAGGGGGATTTGGATGGCTACACCTTC
CDR3aa: CASSAQGDLDGYTF
j_gene: TRBJ1-2
v_gene: TRBV18
d_gene: TRBD1
abundance: -

CDR3nt: TGTGCCAGCACACGGACAGGGGGCTTCGAGCAGTACTTC
CDR3aa: CASTRTGGFEQYF
j_gene: TRBJ2-7
v_gene: TRBV27
d_gene: TRBD1
abundance: once

CDR3nt: TGCGCCAGCAGTGAGTCGATAGGGGGACCCTATAATTCACCCCTCCACTTT
CDR3aa: CASSESIGGPYNSPLHF
j_gene: TRBJ1-6
v_gene: TRBV10-2
d_gene: -
abundance: medium-sized

CDR3nt: TGTGCCAGTAGTCCAGGGGGCTTCTATAATTCACCCCTCCACTTT
CDR3aa: CASSPGGFYNSPLHF
j_gene: TRBJ1-6
v_gene: TRBV19
d_gene: TRBD1
abundance: -

CDR3nt: TGCGCCAGCAGCCAAGCCCCAAACACTGAAGCTTTCTTT
CDR3aa: CASSQAPNTEAFF
j_gene: TRBJ1-1
v_gene: TRBV4-3
d_gene: -
abundance: -

CDR3nt: TGTGCCAGCAGTTTAGGACGGGGGGGAGATACGCAGTATTTT
CDR3aa: CASSLGRGGDTQYF
j_gene: TRBJ2-3
v_gene: TRBV27
d_gene: TRBD2
abundance: -

CDR3nt: TGCAGCGTTGAGACAGGGGTAGTGACCGGGGAGCTGTTTTTT
CDR3aa: CSVETGVVTGELFF
j_gene: TRBJ2-2
v_gene: TRBV29-1
d_gene: TRBD1
abundance: few